A selection of T cell receptor beta chains follows, all from one sample in a study of PD-L1 blockade in urothelial cancer. This table comes from immunoSEQ multiplex PCR, and its TCRdb copy is limited to in-frame clones, with some not included. The sample yields approximately 110,000 clones, around 82% seen once. Sequenced here: PBMCs, sampled around atezolizumab (anti-PD-L1) treatment. The receptors stem from a man aged 50 or older with urothelial cancer. Each CDR3 is given with its conserved first and last residue. The D gene is left open where the match is weak. Size values are once, few and many counts, or a class for expanded clones, and some rows have none.

clone_size | j_call | v_call | d_call | cdr3_aa | cdr3_nt
. | TRBJ1-1 | TRBV5-1 | TRBD1 | CASSPGQGARVNTEAFF | TGCGCCAGCAGCCCCGGACAGGGGGCCCGCGTCAACACTGAAGCTTTCTTT
. | TRBJ1-1 | TRBV18 | TRBD1 | CASSPLGQEEAFF | TGTGCCAGCTCACCCTTGGGACAGGAGGAAGCTTTCTTT
few | TRBJ1-6 | TRBV7-9 | TRBD1 | CASSLGDRINSPLHF | TGTGCCAGCAGCTTGGGGGACAGGATCAATTCACCCCTCCACTTT
. | TRBJ2-5 | TRBV28 | TRBD1 | CASSFTHLGPGQDSPQESQETQYF | TGTGCCAGCAGTTTCACGCACCTAGGGCCGGGACAGGACTCTCCCCAGGAGAGCCAAGAGACCCAGTACTTC
. | TRBJ1-2 | TRBV6-5 | . | CASSYSGGQSGGYTF | TGTGCCAGCAGTTACTCAGGAGGACAGTCTGGAGGCTACACCTTC
. | TRBJ1-5 | TRBV19 | TRBD1 | CASAGTGGVRVPQHF | TGTGCCAGCGCCGGGACAGGCGGCGTTAGGGTTCCCCAGCATTTT
. | TRBJ2-5 | TRBV27 | . | CASSLVRTDHQETQYF | TGTGCCAGCAGTTTAGTACGGACAGACCACCAAGAGACCCAGTACTTC
. | TRBJ1-3 | TRBV9 | . | CASSRAGDSGNTIYF | TGTGCCAGCAGCCGGGCAGGGGACTCTGGAAACACCATATATTTT
. | TRBJ2-2 | TRBV6-4 | . | CASSSGTPGELFF | TGTGCCAGCAGTTCCGGGACACCCGGGGAGCTGTTTTTT
. | TRBJ2-6 | TRBV4-2 | . | CASSQEWLSGANVLTF | TGTGCCAGCAGCCAAGAATGGCTCTCTGGGGCCAACGTCCTGACTTTC
. | TRBJ1-1 | TRBV9 | . | CASSPQAAGVGTEAFF | TGTGCCAGCAGCCCGCAAGCCGCCGGGGTCGGGACTGAAGCTTTCTTT
. | TRBJ2-2 | TRBV7-6 | TRBD1 | CASSQGQVNTGELFF | TGTGCCAGCAGCCAGGGACAGGTGAACACCGGGGAGCTGTTTTTT
. | TRBJ2-6 | TRBV4-1 | TRBD1 | CASSRLNSGTGPGANVLTF | TGCGCCAGCAGCCGGCTTAATTCCGGGACAGGGCCTGGGGCCAACGTCCTGACTTTC
. | TRBJ2-1 | TRBV5-5 | TRBD1 | CASSPGTDYNNEQFF | TGTGCCAGCAGCCCAGGGACAGACTATAACAATGAGCAGTTCTTC
. | TRBJ2-3 | TRBV18 | TRBD1 | CASSPGGPPDTQYF | TGTGCCAGCTCGCCAGGGGGCCCTCCAGATACGCAGTATTTT
. | TRBJ2-7 | TRBV28 | . | CASSLFGGAEEQYF | TGTGCCAGCAGTTTATTTGGAGGGGCGGAAGAGCAGTACTTC
. | TRBJ2-5 | TRBV11-2 | TRBD2 | CASSLDGGGGGETQYF | TGTGCCAGCAGCTTAGATGGCGGTGGGGGGGGAGAGACCCAGTACTTC
. | TRBJ1-5 | TRBV21-1 | . | CASTIQPQHF | TGTGCCAGCACCATCCAGCCCCAGCATTTT
. | TRBJ1-3 | TRBV5-4 | . | CASSFESGAGNTIYF | TGTGCCAGCAGCTTTGAGTCTGGTGCGGGAAACACCATATATTTT
. | TRBJ2-7 | TRBV6-6 | TRBD1 | CASSYSGQGAYEQYF | TGTGCCAGCAGTTACTCGGGACAGGGAGCCTACGAGCAGTACTTC
. | TRBJ2-3 | TRBV2 | TRBD2 | CASRVLAGGPTDTQYF | TGTGCCAGCAGGGTACTAGCGGGAGGGCCCACAGATACGCAGTATTTT
. | TRBJ2-3 | TRBV5-6 | . | CASSSFTDTQYF | TGTGCCAGCAGCTCCTTCACAGATACGCAGTATTTT
. | TRBJ2-3 | TRBV28 | TRBD1 | CASSVLGQRTDTQYF | TGTGCCAGCAGTGTTCTGGGACAGAGGACAGATACGCAGTATTTT
few | TRBJ2-2 | TRBV6-1 | TRBD2 | CASSVLSGRPGELFF | TGTGCCAGCAGTGTGCTTAGCGGGAGACCCGGGGAGCTGTTTTTT
. | TRBJ2-3 | TRBV14 | TRBD2 | CASSRGLAGVGDTQYF | TGTGCCAGCAGCCGGGGACTAGCGGGAGTAGGAGATACGCAGTATTTT
once | TRBJ2-7 | TRBV18 | . | CASSTGLNYEQYF | TGTGCCAGCTCAACGGGACTTAATTACGAGCAGTACTTC
. | TRBJ2-5 | TRBV7-3 | . | CASSLDLKETQYF | TGTGCCAGCAGCTTAGACTTGAAAGAGACCCAGTACTTC
. | TRBJ2-5 | TRBV5-1 | . | CASSWTMGFETQYF | TGCGCCAGCAGCTGGACAATGGGTTTTGAGACCCAGTACTTC
. | TRBJ1-5 | TRBV5-1 | . | CASSPSGGKGQPQHF | TGCGCCAGCAGCCCCTCTGGGGGGAAGGGTCAGCCCCAGCATTTT
. | TRBJ1-6 | TRBV27 | TRBD1 | CASSFYPDRVGSPLHF | TGTGCCAGCAGTTTTTACCCCGACAGGGTAGGGTCACCCCTCCACTTT
. | TRBJ1-2 | TRBV6-1 | . | CASSDPLLSGYTF | TGTGCCAGCAGTGACCCCCTTCTATCGGGCTACACCTTC
. | TRBJ2-1 | TRBV27 | TRBD2 | CASSQGTSLLYNEQFF | TGTGCCAGCAGTCAGGGGACTAGCCTACTCTACAATGAGCAGTTCTTC
. | TRBJ2-2 | TRBV5-1 | . | CASSLEPSTGELFF | TGCGCCAGCAGCTTGGAGCCTTCCACCGGGGAGCTGTTTTTT
. | TRBJ1-2 | TRBV28 | . | CASSLRGYGYTF | TGTGCCAGCAGTTTACGCGGCTATGGCTACACCTTC
. | TRBJ2-5 | TRBV11-2 | TRBD1 | CASSLTGDQETQYF | TGTGCCAGCAGTTTAACAGGGGACCAAGAGACCCAGTACTTC
. | TRBJ2-2 | TRBV7-8 | . | CASSPPLNTGELFF | TGTGCCAGCAGCCCCCCGTTGAACACCGGGGAGCTGTTTTTT
. | TRBJ1-1 | TRBV9 | TRBD1 | CASSGQGADTEAFF | TGTGCCAGCAGCGGGCAGGGGGCGGACACTGAAGCTTTCTTT
few | TRBJ2-1 | TRBV11-3 | TRBD1 | CASSAGTGGLDEQFF | TGTGCCAGCAGCGCCGGGACAGGGGGGTTGGATGAGCAGTTCTTC
. | TRBJ1-5 | TRBV2 | TRBD1 | CASRKGQGASQPQHF | TGTGCCAGCAGGAAGGGACAGGGGGCGTCTCAGCCCCAGCATTTT
once | TRBJ2-3 | TRBV28 | TRBD2 | CASKSGGGDTQYF | TGTGCCAGCAAGTCGGGAGGTGGAGATACGCAGTATTTT
. | TRBJ2-5 | TRBV9 | TRBD2 | CASSANPTSGQETQYF | TGTGCCAGCAGCGCCAACCCGACTAGCGGTCAAGAGACCCAGTACTTC
. | TRBJ1-2 | TRBV27 | TRBD1 | CASSPSGQGAYGYTF | TGTGCCAGCAGTCCCTCTGGACAGGGGGCCTATGGCTACACCTTC
. | TRBJ2-1 | TRBV4-2 | TRBD2 | CASSQDELALNNEQFF | TGTGCCAGCAGCCAAGACGAACTAGCGTTAAACAATGAGCAGTTCTTC
. | TRBJ2-5 | TRBV5-8 | . | CASRLSGGETQYF | TGTGCCAGCAGGCTGTCCGGGGGAGAGACCCAGTACTTC
. | TRBJ2-3 | TRBV12-5 | . | CASAAGPRTDTQYF | TGTGCTAGTGCCGCGGGACCCCGCACAGATACGCAGTATTTT
. | TRBJ2-1 | TRBV5-1 | TRBD1 | CASSLVGQGINEQFF | TGCGCCAGCAGCTTGGTAGGACAGGGAATCAATGAGCAGTTCTTC
once | TRBJ2-5 | TRBV6-5 | . | CASRGRDETQYF | TGTGCCAGCAGGGGCAGGGATGAGACCCAGTACTTC
. | TRBJ2-5 | TRBV11-2 | . | CASSGYRDSYQETQYF | TGTGCCAGCAGCGGATACCGGGACTCGTACCAAGAGACCCAGTACTTC
once | TRBJ2-7 | TRBV7-9 | . | CASSPKGQGSAEQYF | TGTGCCAGCAGCCCTAAAGGGCAGGGGAGCGCCGAGCAGTACTTC
. | TRBJ1-1 | TRBV5-1 | . | CASSLEEVWDEAFF | TGCGCCAGCAGCTTGGAGGAGGTTTGGGATGAAGCTTTCTTT
. | TRBJ1-4 | TRBV28 | . | CASSLGGRQEKLFF | TGTGCCAGCAGTTTGGGGGGGCGCCAAGAAAAACTGTTTTTT
. | TRBJ2-5 | TRBV2 | TRBD1 | CASSEIQGAAKETQYF | TGTGCCAGCAGTGAAATACAGGGGGCAGCAAAAGAGACCCAGTACTTC
. | TRBJ2-1 | TRBV7-7 | TRBD1 | CASSLMQGAEQFF | TGTGCTAGCAGCTTAATGCAGGGGGCTGAGCAGTTCTTC
. | TRBJ2-3 | TRBV7-3 | TRBD2 | CASSLKGTTPSTDTQYF | TGTGCCAGCAGCTTAAAGGGGACTACCCCAAGCACAGATACGCAGTATTTT